The rows below give T cell receptor beta chains drawn from one sample of a study of T cell responses to AZD1222 COVID-19 vaccine. The method was immunoSEQ multiplex PCR; TCRdb's version includes in-frame clones alone and lacks a portion of them. The sample has fewer than 120,000 clones, roughly 92% seen once. The sequencing used peripheral blood, collected 28 days after the second AZD1222 dose. The receptors originated from an adult who received the AZD1222 COVID-19 vaccine. Each CDR3 is given with its conserved first and last residue. A D gene is named only where the DNA matches it firmly. Rows may omit the clone size; those that give it use once, few, many or a size class.

abundance	d_gene	v_gene	j_gene	CDR3nt	CDR3aa
.	TRBD1	TRBV11-2	TRBJ1-2	TGTGCCAGCAGCTTACGGAGTTATGGGACAGACAACTATGGCTACACCTTC	CASSLRSYGTDNYGYTF
.	.	TRBV7-8	TRBJ1-5	TGTGCCAGCAGCTTCTCAGGGAATAGCAATCAGCCCCAGCATTTT	CASSFSGNSNQPQHF
.	.	TRBV12-3/TRBV12-4	TRBJ1-5	TGTGCCAGCAGTTTAATGGAGTATCAGCCCCAGCATTTT	CASSLMEYQPQHF
.	TRBD1	TRBV5-6	TRBJ1-6	TGTGCCAGCAGCTCCTACAGGGGAGAGGCGAATTCACCCCTCCACTTT	CASSSYRGEANSPLHF
.	.	TRBV7-2	TRBJ1-5	TGTGCCAGCAGCTTAGATCCCGATCAGCCCCAGCATTTT	CASSLDPDQPQHF
.	TRBD1	TRBV19	TRBJ1-5	TGTGCCAGTAGGACAGGGGTCATCAATCAGCCCCAGCATTTT	CASRTGVINQPQHF
.	TRBD1	TRBV25-1	TRBJ1-4	TGTGCCAGCAGTGAACCACAGGGGGGAACTGAAAAACTGTTTTTT	CASSEPQGGTEKLFF
.	.	TRBV7-2	TRBJ2-5	TGTGCCAGCAGCGCACTACTCCGGACACTCCGATCGTGGACCCAGTACTTC	CASSALLRTLRSWTQYF
.	.	TRBV6-5	TRBJ2-3	TGTGCCAGCAGTTACTCCGGGGTAACAGATACGCAGTATTTT	CASSYSGVTDTQYF
.	.	TRBV30	TRBJ1-6	TGTGCCTGGACAGGGATAGAGCCAAATTCACCCCTCCACTTT	CAWTGIEPNSPLHF
.	.	TRBV5-1	TRBJ2-7	TGCGCCAGCAGCCCTAGCGCCTACGAGCAGTACTTC	CASSPSAYEQYF
.	.	TRBV19	TRBJ1-2	TGTGCCAGTAGTATCGCCCAGGGACACTTCTATGGCTACACCTTC	CASSIAQGHFYGYTF
once	.	TRBV10-3	TRBJ1-6	TGTGCCATCAGTGAGCAAGATAATTCACCCCTCCACTTT	CAISEQDNSPLHF
.	.	TRBV28	TRBJ1-2	TGTGCCAGCAGTTTGGTGTCAGGGCTTGGCTACACCTTC	CASSLVSGLGYTF
.	.	TRBV12-3/TRBV12-4	TRBJ1-1	TGTGCCAGCAGGGACAGAGCTGAAGCTTTCTTT	CASRDRAEAFF
.	TRBD2	TRBV18	TRBJ2-3	TGTGCCAGCTCCGGGACTAGCTTTTTTGATACGCAGTATTTT	CASSGTSFFDTQYF
.	.	TRBV5-1	TRBJ2-5	TGCGCCAGCAGCACCGGGACTTGGGAGACCCAGTACTTC	CASSTGTWETQYF
once	.	TRBV27	TRBJ1-1	TGTACCAGCAGTTTTCAGGGGAGGTATACTGAAGCTTTCTTT	CTSSFQGRYTEAFF
.	.	TRBV13	TRBJ2-7	TGTGCCAGCAGCCCTGGGGGGCGGGTTAGAGGCGAGCAGTACTTC	CASSPGGRVRGEQYF
.	.	TRBV7-9	TRBJ1-3	TGTGCCAGCAGCTTAGTCGGGACATCTGGAAACACCATATATTTT	CASSLVGTSGNTIYF
.	TRBD2	TRBV4-2	TRBJ2-1	TGTGCCAGCAGCCAAGCACTAGCGGGGGGGCAAAATGAGCAGTTCTTC	CASSQALAGGQNEQFF
.	.	TRBV5-1	TRBJ1-1	TGCGCCAGCAGCCTCGTCCGTGCGAACACTGAAGCTTTCTTT	CASSLVRANTEAFF
.	TRBD2	TRBV6-4	TRBJ2-1	TGTGCCGGCCGGGGACTAGCGGGGGTAAATGAGCAGTTCTTC	CAGRGLAGVNEQFF
.	TRBD1	TRBV6-6	TRBJ2-7	TGTGCCAGCAGCCGAGGGGGCATTGGGGTCCCAAACTACGAGCAGTACTTC	CASSRGGIGVPNYEQYF
few	TRBD2	TRBV2	TRBJ2-5	TGTGCCAGCAGTGAAGCCCCGGGACTAGCGGGGGAAGAGACCCAGTACTTC	CASSEAPGLAGEETQYF
.	.	TRBV7-9	TRBJ2-1	TGTGCCAGCAGCTCCCTAGGTGATAGAGAGCAGTTCTTC	CASSSLGDREQFF
once	.	TRBV11-2	TRBJ2-2	TGTGCCAGCAGCTTAGCCCCCGGAACGGTCTCGCTGTTTTTT	CASSLAPGTVSLFF
.	.	TRBV7-6	TRBJ1-4	TGTGCCAGCAGCACCGGACAGATTCAGGATGAAAAACTGTTTTTT	CASSTGQIQDEKLFF
.	.	TRBV5-1	TRBJ1-2	TGCGCCAGCAGCGCCCTGGGGGGCGTGGATGGCTACACCTTC	CASSALGGVDGYTF
once	.	TRBV5-1	TRBJ2-5	TGCGCCAGCAGCTTGCGCCAGGGGGGGGAAGAGACCCAGTACTTC	CASSLRQGGEETQYF
.	.	TRBV6-5	TRBJ2-2	TGTGCCAGCAGAAACTCCGGGGGCGGGGAGCTGTTTTTT	CASRNSGGGELFF
.	.	TRBV18	TRBJ2-3	TGTGCCAGCTCACCTACGACAGGAACCAGCACAGATACGCAGTATTTT	CASSPTTGTSTDTQYF
.	.	TRBV19	TRBJ1-2	TGTGCCAGTAGACCGTCGACAGCTAACTATGGCTACACCTTC	CASRPSTANYGYTF
.	TRBD2	TRBV7-2	TRBJ2-7	TGTGCCAGCAGCGAGGAGTCGGGGGGTTGGTACGAGCAGTACTTC	CASSEESGGWYEQYF
.	TRBD1	TRBV2	TRBJ2-5	TGTGCCAGCAGGACGACAGGGGTAGAGACCCAGTACTTC	CASRTTGVETQYF
.	TRBD2	TRBV7-3	TRBJ2-3	TGTGCCAGCAGCTTAGTGGCGGGGGTCACAGATACGCAGTATTTT	CASSLVAGVTDTQYF
.	.	TRBV6-2/TRBV6-3	TRBJ1-5	TGTGCCAGCAGTTCCCATGACCCGGAGGGGCCCCAGCATTTT	CASSSHDPEGPQHF
.	.	TRBV5-5	TRBJ2-3	TGTGCCAGCAGCTTGAGGTTCACAGATACGCAGTATTTT	CASSLRFTDTQYF
.	.	TRBV4-3	TRBJ2-7	TGCGCCAGCAGCCACGGGACTGGAGCCTACGAGCAGTACTTC	CASSHGTGAYEQYF
.	TRBD2	TRBV11-2	TRBJ2-5	TGTGCCAGCAGCTTGACAGGGACTAGCGGGGGGGCCTTGGAGACCCAGTACTTC	CASSLTGTSGGALETQYF